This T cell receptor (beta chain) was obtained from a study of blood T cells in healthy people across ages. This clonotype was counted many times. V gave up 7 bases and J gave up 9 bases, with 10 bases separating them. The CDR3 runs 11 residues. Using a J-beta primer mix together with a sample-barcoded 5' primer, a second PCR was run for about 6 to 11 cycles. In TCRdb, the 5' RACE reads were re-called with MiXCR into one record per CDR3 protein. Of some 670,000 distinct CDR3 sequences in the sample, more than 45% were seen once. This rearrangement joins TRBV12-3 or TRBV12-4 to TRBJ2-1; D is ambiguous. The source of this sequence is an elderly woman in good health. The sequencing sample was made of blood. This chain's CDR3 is CASIGRSEQFF. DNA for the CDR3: TGTGCCAGCATTGGTAGGAGTGAGCAGTTCTTC.